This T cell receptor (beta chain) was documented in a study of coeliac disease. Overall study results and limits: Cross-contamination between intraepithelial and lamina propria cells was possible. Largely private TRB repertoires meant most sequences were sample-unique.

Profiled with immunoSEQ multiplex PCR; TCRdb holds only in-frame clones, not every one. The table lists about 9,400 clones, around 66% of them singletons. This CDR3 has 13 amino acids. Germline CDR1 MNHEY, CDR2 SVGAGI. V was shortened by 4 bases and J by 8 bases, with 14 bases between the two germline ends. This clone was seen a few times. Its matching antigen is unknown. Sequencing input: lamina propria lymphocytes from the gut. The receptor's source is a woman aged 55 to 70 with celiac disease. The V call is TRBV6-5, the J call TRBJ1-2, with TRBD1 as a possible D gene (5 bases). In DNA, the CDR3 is TGTGCCAGCAGTTCGTTTGAGGACATAGGCTACACCTTC. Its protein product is CASSSFEDIGYTF.